The 27 T cell receptor beta chains listed next were all sequenced from one sample in a study of blood T cell repertoires in COVID-19. Profiled with immunoSEQ multiplex PCR; TCRdb holds only in-frame clones, not every one. The sample shows about 270,000 clones, 75% to 95% of them seen only once. The sample consisted of PBMCs or T cells enriched from blood (not recorded which). The source is a man aged 35-49 years who had been exposed to COVID-19.

The V call is TRBV2, the J call TRBJ2-7; TRBD1 might be the D (7 bases). The germline gives CDR1 SNHLY, CDR2 FYNNEI. The CDR3 totals 14 residues. Trimming left V 8 bases short and J 4 bases short, with 18 bases between. The CDR3 coding sequence is TGTGCCAGCTCCGGAGGGGGCTCTTGGTACGAGCAGTACTTC. Its protein product is CASSGGGSWYEQYF.

V usage is TRBV19 and J usage is TRBJ1-2; D might be TRBD1 (5 bases). The germline gives CDR1 LNHDA, CDR2 SQIVND (reference sequence). CDR3 size: 15 residues. V shed 3 bases and J shed 3 bases, with 14 bases lying between them. The CDR3 nucleotides read TGTGCCAGTAGTATCCTTCTCAGGGTGGACTATGGCTACACCTTC. Translating it yields CASSILLRVDYGYTF.

This chain connects TRBV6-5 to TRBJ2-1; 8 nucleotides match TRBD1. This CDR3 comprises 16 residues. Trimming cost V 0 bases and J 3 bases; bases outside gene matches: 4. Germline CDR1 is MNHEY and CDR2 is SVGAGI. The CDR3 reads CASSYSGTGHYNEQFF. CDR3 coding DNA: TGTGCCAGCAGTTACTCCGGGACAGGCCACTACAATGAGCAGTTCTTC.

V gene TRBV7-2 combines with J gene TRBJ2-7; 7 bases fit TRBD1. Looked up from germline, CDR1 is SGHTA and CDR2 is FQGNSA. The V and J ends lost 5 bases and 4 bases, in that order; junction bases with no gene match: 11. The CDR3 is 15 amino acids. CDR3: CASSKRGQPQYEQYF. In DNA form, the CDR3 reads TGTGCCAGCAGCAAAAGGGGACAGCCCCAATACGAGCAGTACTTC.

This chain joins TRBV5-1 and TRBJ2-7, with D possibly being TRBD2 (6 bases). The germline V gene encodes CDR1 SGHRS and CDR2 YFSETQ. Deletions cut 1 base from V and 3 bases from J, with 20 bases between. This CDR3 region has 17 residues. The CDR3 DNA sequence: TGCGCCAGCAGCTTGAGGGATTGGGGGGAGAGTCACTACGAGCAGTACTTC. It codes for CASSLRDWGESHYEQYF.

This rearrangement joins TRBV27 to TRBJ2-7; D is perhaps TRBD2 (5 bases). The CDR3 loop spans 13 amino acids. The germline V gene encodes CDR1 MNHEY and CDR2 SMNVEV (reference sequence). Trimming removed 8 bases at V and 3 bases at J, with 14 bases between. The CDR3, as DNA: TGTGCCAGCGGACTCCGGACTGGCTACGAGCAGTACTTC. Its protein product is CASGLRTGYEQYF.

V and J are TRBV12-5 and TRBJ1-5, with D uncertain. Trimming pared 8 bases from V and 1 base from J, leaving 18 bases between. The CDR3 length is 16 residues. The germline V gene has CDR1 LGHNT and CDR2 FRNRAP. As DNA, the CDR3 is TGTGCTAGTATGGGAGGGCGGGCGCGAAGCAATCAGCCCCAGCATTTT. This translates into CASMGGRARSNQPQHF.

This sequence joins TRBV7-2 and TRBJ2-7, with 9 nucleotides matching TRBD1. This CDR3 region has 15 residues. Germline-derived CDR1 and CDR2 are SGHTA and FQGNSA. The ends lost 5 bases at V and 5 bases at J; junction bases unmatched: 10. The CDR3 region is CASSKRPDRGHEQYF. In nucleotides, the CDR3 is TGTGCCAGCAGCAAACGCCCGGACAGGGGCCACGAGCAGTACTTC.

The V gene is TRBV29-1, the J gene TRBJ2-3; D perhaps matches TRBD2 (5 bases). The V end was cut by 4 bases, the J end by 4 bases, with 21 bases between. Germline V gene lookup returns CDR1 SQVTM and CDR2 ANQGSEA. This CDR3 has 16 amino acids. The CDR3 bases are TGCAGCGTTGCGGGGTACAGTACGGCGGGTTCAGATACGCAGTATTTT. This encodes CSVAGYSTAGSDTQYF.

The V and J genes are TRBV21-1 and TRBJ1-1; the table calls TRBD1, which could not be checked here. TRBV21-1 is classified as a pseudogene. The CDR3 has 14 residues. The CDR3 DNA is TGTGCCAGCAGCGCCCTCCAGGGGGGCACTGAAGCTTTCTTT. Amino acid sequence: CASSALQGGTEAFF.

The rearrangement uses TRBV12-5 and TRBJ2-7, with 10 bases lining up with TRBD1. The DNA end favors TRBJ2-1, so the J call may be wrong. The CDR3 extends over 14 amino acids. Germline CDR1 is LGHNT and CDR2 is FRNRAP. CDR3: CAGSPGTGDNEQFF. CDR3 in DNA: TGTGCTGGGTCGCCTGGGACAGGGGACAATGAGCAGTTCTTC.

The J gene is TRBJ1-4, the V gene TRBV28; D possibly corresponds to TRBD1 (6 bases). V was pared by 2 bases and J by 7 bases, with 17 bases between. Germline V gene data show CDR1 as MDHEN and CDR2 as SYDVKM. The CDR3 runs 16 residues. In DNA, the CDR3 is TGTGCCAGCAGTTTAGGCCGGACAGTTTTTCCTGAAAAACTGTTTTTT. Its translation is CASSLGRTVFPEKLFF.

This rearrangement joins TRBV7-9 to TRBJ2-1; 11 positions agree with TRBD2. CDR3 length: 15 residues. Looked up from germline, CDR1 is SEHNR and CDR2 is FQNEAQ (reference sequence). Germline trimming cut 4 bases from V and 5 bases from J; bases unmatched to any gene: 4. The CDR3 is CASSSLAGGNNEQFF. In DNA, the CDR3 is TGTGCCAGCAGCTCCTTAGCGGGAGGGAACAATGAGCAGTTCTTC. Variable domain in full (rest from reference TRBV7-9 and TRBJ2-1): DTGVSQNPRHKITKRGQNVTFRCDPISEHNRLYWYRQTLGQGPEFLTYFQNEAQLEKSRLLSDRFSAERPKGSFSTLEIQRTEQGDSAMYLCASSSLAGGNNEQFFGPGTRLTVL.

The chain recombines TRBV9 with TRBJ2-1, with TRBD1 matching 10 bases. CDR3 size: 16 residues. J was trimmed by 8 bases and V by 4 bases; bases with no gene match: 12. The germline V gene has CDR1 SGDLS and CDR2 YYNGEE. CDR3 nucleotide sequence: TGTGCCAGCAGCACCCGACAGGGGGCGGCACTTTATGAGCAGTTCTTC. Its translation: CASSTRQGAALYEQFF.

The chain employs TRBV10-3 and TRBJ1-5; TRBD1 is a possible D gene (6 bases). Germline loops: CDR1 ENHRY, CDR2 SYGVKD. Trimming cost V 4 bases and J 0 bases, with 10 bases left between them. The CDR3 is made up of 15 amino acids. The CDR3 spells CAISGTGYSNQPQHF. CDR3 DNA: TGTGCCATCAGTGGAACAGGGTATAGCAATCAGCCCCAGCATTTT.

The chain joins TRBV6-1 to TRBJ2-7; weak D call: TRBD2 (7 bases). V lost 3 bases and J lost 6, with 18 bases in between. Germline V gene lookup returns CDR1 MNHNS and CDR2 SASEGT. This CDR3 is 15 amino acids long. The CDR3 loop reads CASSDWGGAFSEQYF. The CDR3 DNA reads as TGTGCCAGCAGTGATTGGGGGGGCGCGTTTTCCGAGCAGTACTTC.

J is TRBJ2-7 and V is TRBV2, with TRBD2 identical over 13 bases. CDR1 is SNHLY and CDR2 is FYNNEI in the germline V gene. The length of the CDR3 is 15 residues. V trimming: 6 bases; J trimming: 6 bases; junction bases outside the gene matches: 8. DNA of the CDR3: TGTGCCAGCAGGGGACTAGCGGGATGGTTCGGCGAGCAGTACTTC. Its translation: CASRGLAGWFGEQYF.

This clone was detected only once. The chain joins TRBV30 to TRBJ2-7; 7 nucleotides match TRBD2. Germline CDR1 and CDR2: GTSNPN and SVGIG (reference sequence). The ends lost 2 bases at V and 0 bases at J; junction bases unmatched: 10. The CDR3 extends over 16 amino acids. The chain's CDR3 is CAWSLPGGFGSYEQYF. DNA of the CDR3: TGTGCCTGGAGTTTACCGGGGGGTTTCGGCTCCTACGAGCAGTACTTC.

J is TRBJ2-1 and V is TRBV19, with D maybe TRBD1 (6 bases). Looked up from germline, CDR1 is LNHDA and CDR2 is SQIVND (reference sequence). This CDR3 spans 14 amino acids. V lost 4 bases to trimming and J lost 2 bases, with 9 bases between them. The CDR3 nucleotides are TGTGCCAGTAGTACCAGGGGTACCTACAATGAGCAGTTCTTC. Amino acids: CASSTRGTYNEQFF.

This chain connects TRBV7-2 to TRBJ1-2, with unresolved D. The CDR3 contains 14 residues. Deletions cut 4 bases from V and 4 bases from J, with 13 bases between. From germline, CDR1 is SGHTA and CDR2 FQGNSA. In DNA, the CDR3 is TGTGCCAGCAGCTCATCCGACTGGGTCTATGGCTACACCTTC. Encoded protein: CASSSSDWVYGYTF.

This clone was found a few times. V and J are TRBV4-1 and TRBJ1-3, with 9 bases identical to TRBD1. Germline trimming cut 2 bases from V and 2 bases from J; bases unmatched to any gene: 4. CDR3 length: 16 amino acids. CDR1 is MGHRA and CDR2 is YSYEKL in the germline V gene. The CDR3 DNA sequence: TGCGCCAGCAGCCAACGGGACAGGGATCCTGGAAACACCATATATTTT. It specifies CASSQRDRDPGNTIYF.

For the CDR3, the DNA is TGTGCCAGCAGCCAGCGGGACAGGACTGCAACTAATGAAAAACTGTTTTTT. It codes for CASSQRDRTATNEKLFF. J is TRBJ1-4 and V is TRBV11-2; 8 bases line up with TRBD1. Germline trimming cut 5 bases from V and 0 bases from J; bases unmatched to any gene: 8. The CDR3 extends over 17 amino acids. Looked up from germline, CDR1 is SGHAT and CDR2 is FQNNGV. The full variable domain, rest sourced from reference TRBV11-2 and TRBJ1-4, is EAGVAQSPRYKIIEKRQSVAFWCNPISGHATLYWYQQILGQGPKLLIQFQNNGVVDDSQLPKDRFSAERLKGVDSTLKIQPAKLEDSAVYLCASSQRDRTATNEKLFFGSGTQLSVL.

The chain employs TRBV7-9 and TRBJ2-7; maybe TRBD1 (6 bases). The CDR3 extends over 13 amino acids. Trimming stripped 3 bases from V and 3 bases from J, with 9 bases between. Germline CDR1 and CDR2: SEHNR and FQNEAQ (reference sequence). CDR3 loop: CASSFPDSYEQYF. For the CDR3, the DNA is TGTGCCAGCAGCTTCCCGGACAGCTACGAGCAGTACTTC.

V and J are TRBV27 and TRBJ2-7; 10 nucleotides agree with TRBD1. The V gene end was trimmed by 3 bases and the J gene end by 3 bases; junction bases not matched to a gene: 8. The CDR3 is made up of 16 amino acids. In germline, CDR1 is MNHEY, CDR2 SMNVEV (reference sequence). The CDR3 DNA reads as TGTGCCAGCAGTTTGTCTCCGACAGGGGGCAGCTACGAGCAGTACTTC. Protein sequence: CASSLSPTGGSYEQYF.

The genes are TRBV28 and TRBJ1-6; D gene ambiguous. The germline CDR1 and CDR2 sequences are MDHEN and SYDVKM. The CDR3 length is 14 residues. Trimming cost V 7 bases and J 9 bases, with 16 bases left between them. The CDR3 loop is CASTGVGGSSPLHF. The CDR3 DNA reads as TGTGCCAGCACCGGGGTAGGAGGGAGTTCACCCCTCCACTTT.

The gene calls are TRBV3-1 (or the pseudogene TRBV3-2) and TRBJ2-5; 10 nucleotides agree with TRBD2. The CDR3 covers 16 residues. CDR1 is LGHDT, CDR2 YNNKEL, per germline (reference sequence). V lost 4 bases and J lost 5; bases outside the gene matches: 10. In DNA form, the CDR3 reads TGTGCCAGCAGCCTACCAAAGCGGGAGGGTCAGGAGACCCAGTACTTC. Its translation is CASSLPKREGQETQYF.

The chain has TRBV7-9 and TRBJ2-1; D possibly corresponds to TRBD2 (6 bases). The V end was cut by 1 base, the J end by 10 bases, with 14 bases between. The CDR3 totals 14 residues. The V gene's germline CDR1 is SEHNR and CDR2 FQNEAQ (reference sequence). CDR3 DNA sequence: TGTGCCAGCAGCTTAGGAGAATCGGGAGACGAGCAGTTCTTC. Translating gives CASSLGESGDEQFF.